This T cell receptor beta chain was identified in a study of blood T cell repertoires in COVID-19. Study background: Spain, Italy and the United States supplied samples that represented acute and convalescent COVID-19. The cDNA or gDNA used as material had been derived from T cells, B-cell-depleted T cells, or PBMCs.

In the authors' methods: From reference gene primer amplification, estimates of nucleated cell counts were derived. The repertoire was sequenced with immunoSEQ multiplex PCR; TCRdb's copy has only in-frame clones and lacks some. V and J calls and clone size are those listed in that table; D and trimming were worked out from the DNA. This sample has 400,000 to 550,000 clones, with 75% to 90% found just once. What was sequenced was peripheral blood. The receptor comes from a young woman with acute or convalescent COVID-19.

CDR3: CASRRVNEKLFF. CDR3 DNA: TGTGCCAGCAGGAGGGTTAATGAAAAACTGTTTTTT. The V and J genes are TRBV6-9 and TRBJ1-4; D ambiguous. The V end lost 6 bases, the J end lost 4 bases, and 6 bases lay between the germline ends. Germline V gene sequence: CDR1 MNHGY, CDR2 SVAAGI. This CDR3 is built from 12 residues.